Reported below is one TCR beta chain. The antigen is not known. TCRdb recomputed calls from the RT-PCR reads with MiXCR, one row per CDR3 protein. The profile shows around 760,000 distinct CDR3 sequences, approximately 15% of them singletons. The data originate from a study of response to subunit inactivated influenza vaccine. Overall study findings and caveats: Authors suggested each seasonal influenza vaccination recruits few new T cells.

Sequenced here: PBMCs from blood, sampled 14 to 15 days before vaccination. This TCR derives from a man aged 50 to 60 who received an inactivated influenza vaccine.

In DNA, the CDR3 is TGCAGTGCTAGGATACTAGAGACCCAGTACTTC. Protein product: CSARILETQYF. This chain uses TRBV20-1 with TRBJ2-5, with D uncertain. The V end was cut by 3 bases, the J end by 4 bases, with 6 bases between. The CDR3 totals 11 residues. Germline V gene lookup returns CDR1 DFQATT and CDR2 SNEGSKA (reference sequence).